The next 9 T cell receptor beta chains were all read from a single sample in a study of neurological immune-mediated disorders. TCRdb itself ran the 5' RACE reads through MiXCR, one entry per CDR3 protein. Among fewer than 35,000 distinct CDR3 sequences listed, about 4.5% were seen once. The sequencing sample was made of PBMCs. These receptors all come from a man between 18 and 29 years old in good health.

This clonotype was recorded many times. The chain has TRBV20-1 and TRBJ2-5; D unclear. This CDR3 has 13 amino acids. Trimming pared 5 bases from V and 4 bases from J, leaving 14 bases between. The germline V gene has CDR1 DFQATT and CDR2 SNEGSKA (reference sequence). CDR3 residues: CSAASPPRETQYF. DNA of the CDR3: TGCAGTGCTGCCTCCCCCCCTAGAGAGACCCAGTACTTC.

This clonotype was observed many times. The chain carries TRBV20-1 and TRBJ1-2, with 7 bases aligning to TRBD1. V dropped 2 bases and J dropped 4; count of bases not matched to a gene: 4. The CDR3 runs 13 residues. Germline CDR1 DFQATT, CDR2 SNEGSKA (reference sequence). DNA for the CDR3: TGCAGTGCTAGATGGACAGGAAGCTATGGCTACACCTTC. It specifies CSARWTGSYGYTF.

In its sample, this clonotype was seen many times. This chain joins TRBV6-2 or TRBV6-3 and TRBJ1-1; D might be TRBD1 (5 bases). V dropped 6 bases and J dropped 2 bases, with 19 bases sitting between them. Germline CDR1 is MNHEY and CDR2 is SVGEGT. The CDR3 length is 16 residues. CDR3: CASRTGGNDVNTEAFF. CDR3 bases: TGTGCCAGCAGAACAGGCGGCAATGATGTAAACACTGAAGCTTTCTTT.

This clonotype was observed at least ten times. The chain employs TRBV16 and TRBJ1-1; D uncertain. This CDR3 is built from 13 residues. Trimming cost V 4 bases and J 6 bases, with 12 bases left between them. Looked up from germline, CDR1 is KGHSY and CDR2 is FQNENV. CDR3 sequence reads: CASSPSGSAEAFF. CDR3 nucleotide sequence: TGTGCCAGCAGCCCAAGCGGGAGTGCTGAAGCTTTCTTT. The full variable domain, with the rest looked up from reference TRBV16 and TRBJ1-1, is GEEVAQTPKHLVRGEGQKAKLYCAPIKGHSYVFWYQQVLKNEFKFLISFQNENVFDETGMPKERFSAKCLPNSPCSLEIQATKLEDSAVYFCASSPSGSAEAFFGQGTRLTVV.

This clonotype came up many times. The chain links TRBV6-5 to TRBJ2-7; the match to TRBD1 covers 8 bases. In germline, CDR1 is MNHEY, CDR2 SVGAGI. V shed 7 bases, J shed 4 bases, and the junction held 21 bases outside the gene matches. This CDR3 has 18 amino acids. The CDR3 protein is CASNSESKNRGNRYEQYF. The CDR3 coding sequence is TGTGCCAGCAACTCCGAGTCGAAGAACAGGGGGAATAGGTACGAGCAGTACTTC.

This clonotype was recorded many times. The chain's CDR3 is CASSPMGGRAGRQPQHF. CDR3 DNA: TGTGCCAGCAGTCCTATGGGCGGCAGGGCGGGCCGGCAGCCCCAGCATTTT. This rearrangement joins TRBV6-2 or TRBV6-3 to TRBJ1-5; TRBD1 is a possible D gene (5 bases). CDR1 MNHEY and CDR2 SVGEGT come from the germline V gene. This CDR3 has 17 residues. Trimming took off 5 bases at V and 7 bases at J, with 24 bases between the two ends.

The table lists this clonotype with many counts. The V and J genes are TRBV18 and TRBJ2-5; D tentatively reads TRBD1 or TRBD2 (7 bases each). Trimming took 3 bases from V and 5 from J, leaving 16 bases between them. The CDR3 has 15 amino acids. Germline V gives CDR1 KGHSH, CDR2 LQKENI. The CDR3 here is CASSPNRGDSETQYF. CDR3 DNA: TGTGCCAGCTCACCTAACCGGGGGGACAGCGAGACCCAGTACTTC.

This clonotype was recorded at least ten times. The J gene is TRBJ2-7, the V gene TRBV29-1; 10 nucleotides line up with TRBD1. Losses at the gene ends were 6 bases for V and 5 bases for J; bases not matched to a gene: 4. This CDR3 comprises 12 residues. Germline V lookup: CDR1 SQVTM, CDR2 ANQGSEA. CDR3 protein: CSVIGTGDEQYF. The CDR3 nucleotides are TGCAGCGTCATCGGGACAGGGGACGAGCAGTACTTC.

This clonotype appeared many times. The genes are TRBV4-3 and TRBJ2-1, with a possible D match to TRBD1 (5 bases). Trimming left V 2 bases short and J 10 bases short, with 12 bases between. The CDR3 runs to 13 residues. Germline CDR1 reads LGHNA; CDR2 reads YSLEER. CDR3: CASSQTQGGEQFF. In nucleotides, the CDR3 is TGCGCCAGCAGCCAAACTCAGGGTGGCGAGCAGTTCTTC.